These 25 T cell receptor beta chains were sequenced from one sample in a study of T-cell memory formation after mild COVID-19. TCRdb reprocessed the 5' RACE reads via MiXCR and lists one record per CDR3 protein. The table includes around 300,000 distinct CDR3 sequences, 12% to 15% detected once. The specimen sequenced was PBMCs or a T cell subset sorted from them (not recorded which). Receptors originate from a man between 18 and 35 years old who had mild COVID-19 (a few samples of this study predate the infection). Cell type and time point are not known.

The chain recombines TRBV11-2 with TRBJ2-4; a possible D gene is TRBD2 (6 bases). The CDR3 sequence is 17 residues long. V shed 2 bases and J shed 3 bases, with 17 bases lying between them. Germline CDR1 SGHAT, CDR2 FQNNGV. CDR3 loop: CASSLIAVRARKNIQYF. CDR3 sequence (DNA): TGTGCCAGCAGCTTAATAGCGGTGAGGGCCCGCAAAAACATTCAGTACTTC. The variable domain in full, with the rest retrieved from reference TRBV11-2 and TRBJ2-4, is EAGVAQSPRYKIIEKRQSVAFWCNPISGHATLYWYQQILGQGPKLLIQFQNNGVVDDSQLPKDRFSAERLKGVDSTLKIQPAKLEDSAVYLCASSLIAVRARKNIQYFGAGTRLSVL.

This sequence joins TRBV18 and TRBJ2-7, with D possibly matching TRBD1 (5 bases). The CDR3 loop spans 15 amino acids. Trimming stripped 8 bases from V and 4 bases from J, with 21 bases between. Looked up from germline, CDR1 is KGHSH and CDR2 is LQKENI. The CDR3, as DNA: TGTGCCAGCCCGCGGTTCGACAGAGATCCTTACGAGCAGTACTTC. As protein: CASPRFDRDPYEQYF.

This clonotype was seen a few times. The CDR3 loop reads CASSQDRAGGSEQYF. The CDR3, as DNA: TGTGCCAGCAGCCAAGATCGGGCAGGAGGGAGCGAGCAGTACTTC. The chain carries TRBV14 and TRBJ2-7, with D perhaps matching TRBD2 (6 bases). The length of the CDR3 is 15 residues. The germline gives CDR1 SGHDN, CDR2 FVKESK. Trimming shortened V by 0 bases and J by 6 bases, and 15 bases separated the two germline ends.

This clonotype was observed many times. This chain uses TRBV6-2 or TRBV6-3 with TRBJ2-2; D remains unclear. CDR1 and CDR2 (germline): MNHEY, SVGEGT. V lost 2 bases and J 6 bases, leaving 13 bases between the germline ends. CDR3 length equals 15 residues. The CDR3 here is CASSYEVAWAGELFF. CDR3 in DNA: TGTGCCAGCAGTTACGAGGTAGCCTGGGCCGGGGAGCTGTTTTTT.

Only a few counts were recorded for this clonotype. This chain uses TRBV20-1 with TRBJ1-1; D not resolved. Trimming took 2 bases from V and 0 from J, leaving 7 bases between them. Germline V gives CDR1 DFQATT, CDR2 SNEGSKA (reference sequence). This CDR3 contains 13 residues. The CDR3: CSARREVNTEAFF. The CDR3 DNA reads as TGCAGTGCTAGACGCGAGGTGAACACTGAAGCTTTCTTT.

The chain employs TRBV11-1 and TRBJ2-3; D is undetermined. The CDR3 spans 16 residues. Germline V lookup: CDR1 SGHAT, CDR2 FQDESV (reference sequence). Trimming shortened V by 5 bases and J by 0 bases, and 15 bases separated the two germline ends. This CDR3 is CASSPTLNPSTDTQYF. As DNA, the CDR3 is TGTGCCAGCAGCCCAACTCTGAACCCTAGCACAGATACGCAGTATTTT.

CDR3 coding DNA: TGCGCCAGCAGCTTGAATGGACAGGGGGATGAAAAACTGTTTTTT. This sequence encodes CASSLNGQGDEKLFF. V and J are TRBV5-1 and TRBJ1-4; 10 bases are shared with TRBD1. V was clipped by 1 base and J by 6 bases; unmatched bases: 3. Germline CDR1 reads SGHRS; CDR2 reads YFSETQ. The CDR3 sequence is 15 residues long.

This chain links TRBV27 with TRBJ2-1; TRBD2 agrees at 10 bases. Unmatched junction bases numbered 12, after V lost 8 bases and J lost 8 bases. Per the germline V gene, CDR1 is MNHEY and CDR2 is SMNVEV (reference sequence). This CDR3 has 15 amino acids. Here the CDR3 DNA reads TGTGCCAGCCGGAGAAGCGGGGGGGCCAGGTATGAGCAGTTCTTC. This translates into CASRRSGGARYEQFF.

This clonotype was seen a handful of times. V is TRBV9 and J is TRBJ1-2; 8 bases align to TRBD1. The J segment lost 5 bases and the V segment lost 3 bases, leaving 6 bases of the junction unmatched. Germline lookup yields CDR1 SGDLS and CDR2 YYNGEE. CDR3 size: 14 residues. The CDR3 DNA follows: TGTGCCAGCAGCGCCTCAGGGGGCGCATATGGCTACACCTTC. Translation: CASSASGGAYGYTF. Based on the CDR3 plus reference TRBV9 and TRBJ1-2, the full variable domain is DSGVTQTPKHLITATGQRVTLRCSPRSGDLSVYWYQQSLDQGLQFLIQYYNGEERAKGNILERFSAQQFPDLHSELNLSSLELGDSALYFCASSASGGAYGYTFGSGTRLTVV.

The CDR3 region has the DNA TGTGCCAGCAGCTTACCAGGACTTGACCTGGGCTACACCTTC. Translated, it gives CASSLPGLDLGYTF. This chain links TRBV7-8 with TRBJ1-2; D gene unclear. V lost 2 bases and J lost 8, with 15 bases in between. CDR3 length: 14 residues. Germline CDR1 and CDR2: SGHVS and FQNEAQ.

This clonotype has at least ten counts. The rearrangement links TRBV23-1 to TRBJ2-3, with TRBD2 matching 8 bases. TRBV23-1 is annotated as an ORF whose role is uncertain. The junction had 4 bases not matched to a gene; V was cut back by 2 bases and J by 3 bases. The CDR3 totals 15 residues. CDR3 residues: CASSQGSGETDTQYF. In nucleotides, the CDR3 is TGCGCCAGCAGTCAAGGTAGCGGGGAGACAGATACGCAGTATTTT.

The CDR3 region is CASSLDPLTGTEAFF. The CDR3, as DNA: TGTGCCAGCAGCTTGGACCCCCTCACTGGCACTGAAGCTTTCTTT. The chain couples TRBV7-6 to TRBJ1-1, with D hard to call. Germline loops: CDR1 SGHVS, CDR2 FNYEAQ. The CDR3 totals 15 residues. V lost 3 bases, J lost 4 bases, and 15 bases lay in between.

This clonotype was recorded a few times. The chain uses TRBV5-1 and TRBJ2-7; D is possibly TRBD1 (6 bases). The germline CDR1 and CDR2 sequences are SGHRS and YFSETQ. CDR3 length: 13 amino acids. The germline V and J ends were trimmed by 3 bases and 9 bases, with 16 bases remaining between them. The CDR3 sequence is CASSSPGHSRQYF. The CDR3 DNA reads as TGCGCCAGCAGCTCCCCGGGACACTCCCGGCAGTACTTC. Based on the CDR3 plus reference TRBV5-1 and TRBJ2-7, the full variable domain is KAGVTQTPRYLIKTRGQQVTLSCSPISGHRSVSWYQQTPGQGLQFLFEYFSETQRNKGNFPGRFSGRQFSNSRSEMNVSTLELGDSALYLCASSSPGHSRQYFGPGTRLTVT.

The rearrangement links TRBV9 to TRBJ2-1, with 7 bases fitting TRBD2. J was trimmed by 6 bases and V by 4 bases; bases with no gene match: 10. The CDR3 sequence is 15 residues long. Germline CDR1 and CDR2: SGDLS and YYNGEE. The CDR3 region is CASSSPGGTGNEQFF. DNA for the CDR3: TGTGCCAGCAGCTCACCCGGGGGGACGGGCAATGAGCAGTTCTTC. Drawing the rest from reference TRBV9 and TRBJ2-1, the complete variable domain is DSGVTQTPKHLITATGQRVTLRCSPRSGDLSVYWYQQSLDQGLQFLIQYYNGEERAKGNILERFSAQQFPDLHSELNLSSLELGDSALYFCASSSPGGTGNEQFFGPGTRLTVL.

The chain is built from TRBV21-1 and TRBJ1-1; the tabulated D call, TRBD1, remains unverified against the DNA. TRBV21-1 is reported as a pseudogene. CDR3 size: 17 residues. This CDR3 is CASSKVMGAFRNTEAFF. For the CDR3, the DNA is TGTGCCAGCAGCAAAGTAATGGGGGCTTTTAGGAACACTGAAGCTTTCTTT.

This sequence joins TRBV4-3 and TRBJ1-1, with no clear D. The CDR3 length is 14 residues. V was clipped by 0 bases and J by 5 bases, with 10 bases between them. Per the germline V gene, CDR1 is LGHNA and CDR2 is YSLEER. CDR3 region: CASSQEAYRTEAFF. DNA of the CDR3: TGCGCCAGCAGCCAAGAGGCATATCGAACTGAAGCTTTCTTT.

This clonotype was observed a handful of times. The V and J genes are TRBV4-1 and TRBJ2-5; D remains ambiguous. Germline values: CDR1 MGHRA, CDR2 YSYEKL. The CDR3 runs 14 residues. V gave up 5 bases and J gave up 6 bases, with 16 bases separating them. DNA for the CDR3: TGCGCCAGCAGCGCGGACGGTGGGCAAAAGACCCAGTACTTC. It yields the protein CASSADGGQKTQYF.

The genes are TRBV4-2 and TRBJ1-1, with D possibly being TRBD1 (5 bases). Germline assignment: CDR1 LGHNA and CDR2 YNFKEQ. V lost 4 bases and J 3 bases, leaving 15 bases between the germline ends. This CDR3 region has 15 residues. This CDR3 is CASSLDGGGDTEAFF. The CDR3 DNA reads TGTGCCAGCAGCCTAGACGGTGGGGGTGACACTGAAGCTTTCTTT.

This clonotype was seen at least ten times. The CDR3 region has the DNA TGTGCCAGCAGCCAAGTTAAAGGTCTCAACGAGCAGTACTTC. Encoded protein: CASSQVKGLNEQYF. The rearrangement joins TRBV4-2 to TRBJ2-7; the D is unclear. The CDR3 spans 14 residues. Germline V lookup: CDR1 LGHNA, CDR2 YNFKEQ. V lost 1 base, J lost 5 bases, and 12 bases lay in between.

The chain combines TRBV28 with TRBJ1-1, with 10 bases identical to TRBD1. The CDR3 has 14 amino acids. V was pared by 4 bases and J by 7 bases, with 6 bases of the junction left unmatched. Germline V CDR1 and CDR2: MDHEN, SYDVKM. CDR3 sequence (DNA): TGTGCCAGCAGTTCGACAGGGGGCGCAGGTGAAGCTTTCTTT. This gives the protein CASSSTGGAGEAFF.

This clonotype was seen a handful of times. The chain employs TRBV19 and TRBJ2-3; TRBD1 matches 7 bases. Germline CDR1 and CDR2: LNHDA and SQIVND (reference sequence). The ends lost 5 bases at V and 0 bases at J; junction bases unmatched: 11. The CDR3 loop spans 17 amino acids. CDR3 DNA sequence: TGTGCCAGTAGTTCAGACCGACAGGGAGCTAGCACAGATACGCAGTATTTT. This codes for CASSSDRQGASTDTQYF.

This clonotype was seen many times. The chain combines TRBV28 with TRBJ1-1; D gene ambiguous. The CDR3 sequence is 14 residues long. Per the germline V gene, CDR1 is MDHEN and CDR2 is SYDVKM. With 2 bases removed from V and 7 bases from J, the gap between germline ends came to 14 bases. CDR3 bases: TGTGCCAGCAGTTTAATCTTTTCGGCAGGTGAAGCTTTCTTT. Residues: CASSLIFSAGEAFF.

The V gene is TRBV9, the J gene TRBJ1-2; no definite D call. The ends were cut back, 4 bases at V and 8 bases at J, with 21 bases in the middle. The CDR3 covers 15 residues. Germline-derived CDR1 and CDR2 are SGDLS and YYNGEE. CDR3 coding DNA: TGTGCCAGCAGCCCGGGCCCTGTTGGGGAGGAAGGCTACACCTTC. It codes for CASSPGPVGEEGYTF. Supplemented by reference TRBV9 and TRBJ1-2, the full variable domain reads DSGVTQTPKHLITATGQRVTLRCSPRSGDLSVYWYQQSLDQGLQFLIQYYNGEERAKGNILERFSAQQFPDLHSELNLSSLELGDSALYFCASSPGPVGEEGYTFGSGTRLTVV.

The rearrangement joins TRBV18 to TRBJ2-5; possible D gene TRBD1, 6 bases. The germline V and J ends were trimmed by 0 bases and 5 bases, with 10 bases remaining between them. Germline CDR1 is KGHSH and CDR2 is LQKENI. This CDR3 contains 14 residues. DNA for the CDR3: TGTGCCAGCTCACCACCTTCAGGGGTGGAGACCCAGTACTTC. Translating it yields CASSPPSGVETQYF.

This clonotype has at least ten counts. The CDR3 nucleotides are TGTGCCAGCAGCCCCACCCGGGACAGGGGCGATGAGCAGTTCTTC. Translation gives CASSPTRDRGDEQFF. The rearrangement joins TRBV7-9 to TRBJ2-1; 10 positions agree with TRBD1. Germline-derived CDR1 and CDR2 are SEHNR and FQNEAQ (reference sequence). V was pared by 5 bases and J by 8 bases, with 9 bases of the junction left unmatched. The CDR3 length is 15 residues.